Listed below are T cell receptor beta chains from one sample, sequenced in a study of blood T cell repertoires in COVID-19. Libraries were prepared by immunoSEQ multiplex PCR; TCRdb keeps only in-frame clonotypes and omits some of them. The sample lists tens of thousands of clones, roughly 90% seen once, with around 1.3% in the top ten. The sample was peripheral blood. The receptors shown here come from an elderly woman with acute or convalescent COVID-19. CDR3s include the opening cysteine and the closing phenylalanine or tryptophan. D genes are given only for firm matches. Clone size appears in some rows only: once, few, many, or a class for an expanded clone.

d_gene,j_gene,v_gene,abundance,CDR3aa,CDR3nt
.,TRBJ2-3,TRBV5-1,.,CASSLATVATDTQYF,TGCGCCAGCAGCTTGGCTACAGTTGCAACAGATACGCAGTATTTT
.,TRBJ1-1,TRBV2,.,CASRAGQRSPEAFF,TGTGCCAGCAGAGCTGGACAGAGGTCTCCTGAAGCTTTCTTT
TRBD1,TRBJ2-7,TRBV28,.,CASSTGTALYEQYF,TGTGCCAGCAGCACCGGGACAGCGTTATACGAGCAGTACTTC
TRBD1,TRBJ1-4,TRBV2,.,CASIPGQPNEKLFF,TGTGCCAGCATCCCGGGACAGCCTAATGAAAAACTGTTTTTT
TRBD2,TRBJ2-7,TRBV10-2,once,CASSDAGGSSYEQYF,TGCGCCAGCAGTGACGCGGGAGGGAGCTCCTACGAGCAGTACTTC
.,TRBJ1-1,TRBV19,.,CASRMRDTEAFF,TGTGCCAGTCGAATGAGGGACACTGAAGCTTTCTTT
.,TRBJ2-6,TRBV11-2,.,CASSLKPSGANVLTF,TGTGCCAGCAGCTTAAAGCCATCTGGGGCCAACGTCCTGACTTTC
.,TRBJ2-7,TRBV7-9,.,CASSVSAGSYEQYF,TGTGCCAGCAGCGTCTCGGCAGGGTCCTACGAGCAGTACTTC
TRBD1,TRBJ1-5,TRBV28,once,CASSSQDRDNQPQHF,TGTGCCAGCAGTTCCCAGGACAGGGACAATCAGCCCCAGCATTTT
TRBD1,TRBJ2-5,TRBV7-3,.,CASSLTSGQGSSGTQYF,TGTGCCAGCAGCTTAACCTCTGGACAGGGTTCTTCGGGGACCCAGTACTTC
TRBD1,TRBJ2-1,TRBV19,.,CASSMYRGSNEQFF,TGTGCCAGTAGTATGTACAGGGGGAGCAATGAGCAGTTCTTC
.,TRBJ2-3,TRBV7-2,.,CASSLRRTDTQYF,TGTGCCAGCAGCTTACGCAGAACAGATACGCAGTATTTT
.,TRBJ1-1,TRBV7-9,few,CASSFGMNTEAFF,TGTGCCAGCAGCTTCGGGATGAACACTGAAGCTTTCTTT
.,TRBJ1-2,TRBV14,.,CASSPWGGNYGYTF,TGTGCCAGCAGCCCGTGGGGGGGTAACTATGGCTACACCTTC
TRBD2,TRBJ2-3,TRBV10-3,.,CAIRLAGGPTDTQYF,TGTGCCATCAGACTAGCGGGAGGGCCAACAGATACGCAGTATTTT
TRBD1,TRBJ1-2,TRBV7-2,.,CASRDRGDYGYTF,TGTGCCAGCCGGGACAGGGGAGACTATGGCTACACCTTC